Listed here are 29 T cell receptor beta chains from one sample, sequenced in a study of blood T cell repertoires in COVID-19. Here immunoSEQ multiplex PCR was the method, and the copy in TCRdb shows in-frame clones only, minus some. This sample has 90,000 to 120,000 clones, with approximately 89% found just once. The source material was peripheral blood. These TCRs come from a man between 50 and 59 years old with active or convalescent COVID-19.

V and J are TRBV6-2 or TRBV6-3 and TRBJ2-5; weak D call: TRBD1 (5 bases). V dropped 6 bases and J dropped 4 bases, with 15 bases sitting between them. Germline V gene data show CDR1 as MNHEY and CDR2 as SVGEGT. This CDR3 spans 14 amino acids. The chain's CDR3 is CASSNQGSLETQYF. CDR3 nucleotides: TGTGCCAGCAGCAATCAGGGTTCACTAGAGACCCAGTACTTC.

V usage is TRBV4-1 and J usage is TRBJ1-5; a weak D match, TRBD1 (6 bases). The V gene's germline CDR1 is MGHRA and CDR2 YSYEKL. The V gene lost 0 bases and the J gene lost 2 bases, with 11 bases spanning the gap. This CDR3 spans 16 amino acids. The CDR3 nucleotides are TGCGCCAGCAGCCAAGAGCGGGGGGCGGGCAATCAGCCCCAGCATTTT. The encoded protein is CASSQERGAGNQPQHF.

CDR3 loop: CASSLLGARQPQHF. The CDR3 DNA reads TGTGCCAGCAGCTTGTTAGGGGCGAGGCAGCCCCAGCATTTT. The genes are TRBV5-8 and TRBJ1-5; TRBD1 is a possible D gene (5 bases). Trimming pared 1 base from V and 7 bases from J, leaving 12 bases between. Germline V CDR1 and CDR2: SGHTS, YDEGEE. CDR3 size: 14 residues.

The chain uses TRBV3-1 (or the pseudogene TRBV3-2) and TRBJ1-1; 7 bases map to TRBD1. The germline V gene encodes CDR1 LGHDT and CDR2 YNNKEL (reference sequence). V lost 3 bases and J lost 11; bases outside the gene matches: 6. The length of the CDR3 is 12 residues. CDR3 coding DNA: TGTGCCAGCAGCCAGTTTACAGGGGTTGCTTTCTTT. Its protein product is CASSQFTGVAFF.

This clone turned up a few times. The chain has TRBV27 and TRBJ1-2, with 7 bases identical to TRBD1. The CDR3 contains 14 residues. V lost 5 bases and J lost 4; bases outside the gene matches: 7. Per germline, CDR1 MNHEY and CDR2 SMNVEV (reference sequence). DNA for the CDR3: TGTGCCAGCAGTACAGGGGACCCTCGCTATGGCTACACCTTC. Translating it yields CASSTGDPRYGYTF.

This chain uses TRBV5-5 with TRBJ1-1; 7 bases are shared with TRBD1. CDR1 SGHKS and CDR2 YYEKEE come from the germline V gene (reference sequence). Trimming took 4 bases from V and 2 from J; bases not matched to a gene: 11. The CDR3 runs to 16 residues. In DNA, the CDR3 is TGTGCCAGCAGCACCGGGACAGTGCGATCAAACACTGAAGCTTTCTTT. Amino acids: CASSTGTVRSNTEAFF.

The CDR3 region has the DNA TGTGCCAGCGAAACAGTCTCGAACACTGAAGCTTTCTTT. Amino acid sequence: CASETVSNTEAFF. The genes are TRBV6-5 and TRBJ1-1; no definite D call. The CDR3 totals 13 residues. Trimming stripped 8 bases from V and 1 base from J, with 11 bases between. CDR1 MNHEY and CDR2 SVGAGI come from the germline V gene.

The chain uses TRBV24-1 and TRBJ2-3; 10 nucleotides match TRBD2. Germline-derived CDR1 and CDR2 are KGHDR and SFDVKD. Germline trimming cut 5 bases from V and 4 bases from J; bases unmatched to any gene: 5. The CDR3 loop spans 15 amino acids. The CDR3 region is CATSGGLAYADTQYF. CDR3 nucleotides: TGTGCCACCAGTGGGGGACTAGCGTACGCAGATACGCAGTATTTT.

The chain links TRBV4-2 to TRBJ2-7; TRBD1 is a possible D gene (6 bases). The germline gives CDR1 LGHNA, CDR2 YNFKEQ. The CDR3 sequence is 16 residues long. The V and J ends lost 0 bases and 3 bases respectively, with 15 bases between them. The CDR3 is CASSQDNPGRGYEQYF. The DNA of the CDR3 is TGTGCCAGCAGCCAAGACAACCCGGGCAGGGGCTACGAGCAGTACTTC.

The rearrangement uses TRBV18 and TRBJ1-1, with 7 nucleotides matching TRBD1. Germline values: CDR1 KGHSH, CDR2 LQKENI. The junction had 14 bases not matched to a gene; V was cut back by 6 bases and J by 1 base. The CDR3 spans 17 residues. The CDR3 loop reads CASSLNPGQVENTEAFF. CDR3 nucleotides: TGTGCCAGCTCCCTAAACCCCGGACAGGTTGAGAACACTGAAGCTTTCTTT.

The J gene is TRBJ2-1, the V gene TRBV5-1, with 7 positions matching TRBD2. The germline gives CDR1 SGHRS, CDR2 YFSETQ. The J segment lost 7 bases and the V segment lost 4 bases, leaving 14 bases of the junction unmatched. The CDR3 loop spans 16 amino acids. The CDR3 sequence is CASSPLKAGTSNEQFF. The CDR3 DNA is TGCGCCAGCAGCCCTCTTAAAGCGGGGACCTCTAATGAGCAGTTCTTC. Looking up the rest from reference TRBV5-1 and TRBJ2-1 gives the full variable domain: KAGVTQTPRYLIKTRGQQVTLSCSPISGHRSVSWYQQTPGQGLQFLFEYFSETQRNKGNFPGRFSGRQFSNSRSEMNVSTLELGDSALYLCASSPLKAGTSNEQFFGPGTRLTVL.

The rearrangement uses TRBV18 and TRBJ2-5; 8 bases line up with TRBD2. The V gene end was trimmed by 3 bases and the J gene end by 5 bases; junction bases not matched to a gene: 14. The CDR3 runs to 17 residues. Germline CDR1 KGHSH, CDR2 LQKENI. CDR3 loop: CASSPREGRREAETQYF. CDR3 bases: TGTGCCAGCTCACCCCGGGAGGGCCGGCGGGAGGCTGAGACCCAGTACTTC.

This chain joins TRBV2 and TRBJ2-3; TRBD1 is a possible D gene (5 bases). The V gene lost 4 bases and the J gene lost 2 bases, with 16 bases spanning the gap. The germline V gene has CDR1 SNHLY and CDR2 FYNNEI. The CDR3 spans 16 residues. In nucleotides, the CDR3 is TGTGCCAGCAGTGCGTTCGACAGCTCCTTCACAGATACGCAGTATTTT. Protein sequence: CASSAFDSSFTDTQYF.

J is TRBJ2-1 and V is TRBV10-3, with 12 nucleotides matching TRBD2. V lost 0 bases, J lost 4 bases, and 4 bases stayed unmatched. Germline CDR1 ENHRY, CDR2 SYGVKD. This CDR3 is 17 amino acids long. CDR3 in DNA: TGTGCCATCAGTGAGTCTGTCGGGACTAGCGGGTACAATGAGCAGTTCTTC. It codes for CAISESVGTSGYNEQFF.

The V gene is TRBV19, the J gene TRBJ2-1; tentatively, D is TRBD1 (5 bases). The CDR3 spans 16 residues. Trimming left V 1 base short and J 4 bases short, with 14 bases between. Germline V gene lookup returns CDR1 LNHDA and CDR2 SQIVND (reference sequence). The CDR3 sequence is CASSIAADRPYNEQFF. Here the CDR3 DNA reads TGTGCCAGTAGTATAGCCGCCGACAGACCTTACAATGAGCAGTTCTTC.

About this clone: The junction departs from germline at one end; a sequencing error may be responsible. The gene calls are TRBV29-1 and TRBJ2-5, with TRBD2 matching over 12 bases. Germline V gives CDR1 SQVTM, CDR2 ANQGSEA. This CDR3 contains 12 residues. CDR3 residues: CSVQQGTSGRHF. The CDR3 coding sequence is TGCAGCGTTCAACAGGGGACTAGCGGGCGCCACTTC. Together with reference TRBV29-1 and TRBJ2-5, the CDR3 gives the full variable domain: SAVISQKPSRDICQRGTSLTIQCQVDSQVTMMFWYRQQPGQSLTLIATANQGSEATYESGFVIDKFPISRPNLTFSTLTVSNMSPEDSSIYLCSVQQGTSGRHFGPGTRLLVL.

The chain recombines TRBV30 with TRBJ1-1; no clear D. This CDR3 region has 13 residues. In germline, CDR1 is GTSNPN, CDR2 SVGIG (reference sequence). Trimming pared 4 bases from V and 4 bases from J, leaving 13 bases between. The CDR3 reads CAWTSLTSTEAFF. As DNA, the CDR3 is TGTGCCTGGACGTCCCTTACGAGCACTGAAGCTTTCTTT.

The rearrangement joins TRBV6-1 to TRBJ2-3; 10 nucleotides line up with TRBD1. The trim removed 4 bases at V and 5 bases at J, leaving 9 bases unmatched. The CDR3 extends over 16 amino acids. CDR1 MNHNS and CDR2 SASEGT come from the germline V gene. CDR3 protein: CASSGSGTGVGDTQYF. The DNA for the CDR3 is TGTGCCAGCAGTGGATCCGGGACAGGGGTTGGAGATACGCAGTATTTT.

In its sample, this clone was seen once. The rearrangement joins TRBV7-8 to TRBJ1-6; the D is unclear. The CDR3 is 13 amino acids. The V end was cut by 2 bases, the J end by 10 bases, with 9 bases between. Per the germline V gene, CDR1 is SGHVS and CDR2 is FQNEAQ. The CDR3 sequence is CASSLLMASPLHF. CDR3 sequence (DNA): TGTGCCAGCAGCTTATTAATGGCCTCACCCCTCCACTTT.

This chain connects TRBV19 to TRBJ1-2; the D gene is possibly TRBD1 (6 bases). V lost 6 bases, J lost 5 bases, and 16 bases lay in between. Germline CDR1 is LNHDA and CDR2 is SQIVND (reference sequence). This CDR3 comprises 14 residues. CDR3 nucleotide sequence: TGTGCCAGTAGGCCACCGGGACAACTATATGGCTACACCTTC. Translating gives CASRPPGQLYGYTF.

The rearrangement links TRBV7-8 to TRBJ1-4; TRBD1 is a possible D gene (6 bases). This CDR3 region has 16 residues. The germline V gene has CDR1 SGHVS and CDR2 FQNEAQ. The V end was cut by 0 bases, the J end by 5 bases, with 13 bases between. The CDR3 here is CASSLAGGGANEKLFF. The CDR3 DNA follows: TGTGCCAGCAGCTTAGCCGGGGGGGGCGCGAATGAAAAACTGTTTTTT.

The chain is built from TRBV6-2 or TRBV6-3 and TRBJ1-2, with D unresolved. CDR3 length: 18 residues. Germline V lookup: CDR1 MNHEY, CDR2 SVGEGT. V lost 5 bases and J 0 bases, leaving 22 bases between the germline ends. The CDR3: CASSDYILRAAPNYGYTF. The CDR3 DNA reads as TGTGCCAGCAGTGACTACATCCTGAGGGCGGCCCCTAACTATGGCTACACCTTC.

The V and J genes are TRBV27 and TRBJ2-7, with TRBD1 matching over 11 bases. Germline V lookup: CDR1 MNHEY, CDR2 SMNVEV (reference sequence). This CDR3 region has 14 residues. Unmatched junction bases numbered 2, after V lost 5 bases and J lost 2 bases. The DNA for the CDR3 is TGTGCCAGCAGTCCGGGACAGGGGGCCTACGAGCAGTACTTC. Encoded protein: CASSPGQGAYEQYF.

This sequence joins TRBV6-2 or TRBV6-3 and TRBJ2-7; TRBD2 matches 13 bases. Losses at the gene ends were 0 bases for V and 7 bases for J; bases not matched to a gene: 15. The CDR3 extends over 19 amino acids. Germline values: CDR1 MNHEY, CDR2 SVGEGT. The CDR3 DNA reads TGTGCCAGCAGTTACTCGCAAACTAGGACTAGCGGGAGTTTTAGAGAGCAGTACTTC. Translating gives CASSYSQTRTSGSFREQYF.

This chain connects TRBV27 to TRBJ2-1; D unclear. Germline assignment: CDR1 MNHEY and CDR2 SMNVEV (reference sequence). The germline V and J ends were trimmed by 2 bases and 6 bases, with 8 bases remaining between them. The CDR3 has 13 amino acids. The CDR3 nucleotides read TGTGCCAGCAGTTTAACGTACGGCAATGAGCAGTTCTTC. Its protein product is CASSLTYGNEQFF.

The chain joins TRBV15 to TRBJ1-2; 7 nucleotides agree with TRBD1. From germline, CDR1 is LNHNV and CDR2 YYDKDF (reference sequence). This CDR3 has 14 residues. The V segment lost 9 bases and the J segment 4 bases; nucleotides outside the gene matches: 11. The DNA of the CDR3 is TGTGCCACTTGCTCGGGACAGTCTCCCTATGGCTACACCTTC. Its protein is CATCSGQSPYGYTF.

J is TRBJ2-5 and V is TRBV28, with D possibly being TRBD2 (6 bases). CDR1 is MDHEN and CDR2 is SYDVKM in the germline V gene. V shed 6 bases and J shed 4 bases, with 15 bases lying between them. This CDR3 is 14 amino acids long. CDR3 in amino acids: CASRPGLGGETQYF. The CDR3 DNA is TGTGCCAGCAGGCCCGGATTGGGGGGAGAGACCCAGTACTTC.

The chain is built from TRBV10-3 and TRBJ2-5; the D is unclear. V was cut by 3 bases and J by 5 bases, with 10 bases left in between. Germline V lookup: CDR1 ENHRY, CDR2 SYGVKD. The CDR3 spans 13 residues. The CDR3 is CAISERQQETQYF. The DNA of the CDR3 is TGTGCCATCAGTGAACGACAACAGGAGACCCAGTACTTC.

The chain uses TRBV11-2 and TRBJ2-7; a possible D gene is TRBD2 (5 bases). Germline CDR1 is SGHAT and CDR2 is FQNNGV. CDR3 length: 15 amino acids. V was pared by 1 base and J by 5 bases, with 15 bases between. DNA for the CDR3: TGTGCCAGCAGCTTAGTATTGGGAGTCGGGCACGAGCAGTACTTC. It translates to CASSLVLGVGHEQYF.